A selection of T cell receptor beta chains follows, all from one sample in a study of follicular helper T cells after annual influenza vaccination. Using immunoSEQ multiplex PCR, the repertoire was profiled, and TCRdb retains in-frame clones only, with some absent. Of about 4,800 clones in the sample, 65% to 85% were seen once. The sequencing here drew on CXCR5+ CD38- circulating T follicular helper cells from blood, taken 7 days after influenza vaccination. The receptors were gathered from an adult who received the influenza vaccine. Each CDR3 is given with its conserved first and last residue. Fields, in order: V gene, D gene, clone size, J gene, CDR3 DNA, CDR3 protein. The D gene is left open where the match is weak. Clone size is given for some rows only: seen once, a few or many times, or a class if the clone is expanded.

>TRBV7-2|TRBD2|-|TRBJ2-2
TGTGCCAGCAGCTTTATCGCGGGGGGGCGTACCGGGGAGCTGTTTTTT
CASSFIAGGRTGELFF
>TRBV7-9|-|-|TRBJ1-1
TGTGCCAGCAGCTTAGAAAGGGCTGGAGCTTTCTTT
CASSLERAGAFF
>TRBV5-1|-|once|TRBJ1-1
TGCGCCAGCAGCTTGGGAGCTTTACCGGAGGAAGCTTTCTTT
CASSLGALPEEAFF
>TRBV5-1|-|-|TRBJ1-5
TGCGCCAGCAGCTTGACACCTGCGGAGGGATTACATCAGCCCCAGCATTTT
CASSLTPAEGLHQPQHF
>TRBV6-1|TRBD2|-|TRBJ2-3
TGTGCCAGCAGTCTAGCGGGAGCGGTCGCAGATACGCAGTATTTT
CASSLAGAVADTQYF
>TRBV6-5|-|-|TRBJ1-5
TGTGCCAGCAGTCCGACACTGGGGAGCAATCAGCCCCAGCATTTT
CASSPTLGSNQPQHF